What follows are 10 T cell receptor beta chains derived from one specimen sequenced in a study of T cells in women clearing cervical HPV infection (dated by TCRdb to 2016 to 2019). Library preparation employed the immunoSEQ multiplex PCR assay. Here the immuneACCESS table is served through TCRdb, limited to in-frame sequences with V and J called. Missing clones are a known gap in these copies; in checked studies unresolved V genes cover under half, and the rest lacks a known reason. The table for this sample lists about 20,000 clones. Clones ranked in the top ten supply over 5.5% of the sample. Sample: blood buffy coat. The receptors originated from a woman aged 18-69 years with a cervical HPV16 infection that either progressed to CIN3+ or cleared (not recorded which).

A note on this clone: The sequence runs out 3 residues before the end of the CDR3; the remainder is reconstructed from the germline J gene. V gene TRBV18 combines with J gene TRBJ2-5; TRBD2 matches at 9 bases. This CDR3 comprises 15 residues. Germline V gene data show CDR1 as KGHSH and CDR2 as LQKENI. Losses at the gene ends were 0 bases for V and 3 bases for J; bases not matched to a gene: 2. The part of the CDR3 DNA that was read is TGTGCCAGCTCACCACCTTCTAGCGGGAAAGAGACC. This codes for CASSPPSSGKET. From start to end, the CDR3 is CASSPPSSGKETQYF.

On this clone: The read halts 3 residues ahead of the CDR3 end, with the missing end drawn from the germline J gene. The chain joins TRBV6-2 or TRBV6-3 to TRBJ1-5, with D maybe TRBD1 (5 bases). CDR1 and CDR2 from the germline V gene are MNHEY and SVGEGT. With 6 bases removed from V and 1 base from J, the gap between germline ends came to 19 bases. The CDR3 covers 17 residues. CDR3 amino acids: CASSPGGGTGSNQPQHF. CDR3 DNA (partial): TGTGCCAGCAGCCCGGGGGGAGGGACCGGGAGCAATCAGCCC.

On this clone itself: The junction does not match germline at one end; this may be a read error. The CDR3 end falls 3 residues outside the read, so it is completed with the germline J gene. The sample carries other DNA sequences with the same CDR3. This chain uses TRBV7-2 with TRBJ1-3, with a tentative D call TRBD1 (6 bases). The CDR3 is made up of 14 amino acids. From germline, CDR1 is SGHTA and CDR2 FQGNSA. CDR3 sequence reads: CASSGGGGWNTIYF. CDR3 bases read: TGTGCCAGCAGCGGGGGCGGGGGTTGGAACACA.

Turning to this clone: The CDR3 extends 3 residues past the end of the read, so its final part is completed from the germline J gene. This chain connects TRBV20-1 to TRBJ2-4; TRBD1 agrees at 10 bases. This CDR3 region has 12 residues. CDR1 DFQATT and CDR2 SNEGSKA come from the germline V gene (reference sequence). Partial CDR3 DNA: TGCAGTCATAAGACAGGGGGCTATGGT. It codes for CSHKTGGYG. From start to end, the CDR3 is CSHKTGGYGQYF.

The CDR3 protein is CASSRQPYNSPLFF. The CDR3 bases that were read are TGTGCCAGCTCACGACAACCCTATAATTCACCA. The V call is TRBV18, the J call TRBJ1-4; D gene ambiguous. The sequenced fragment ends 3 residues before the CDR3 boundary, so the rest is inferred from the germline J gene. The germline CDR1 and CDR2 sequences are KGHSH and LQKENI. The CDR3 is 14 residues long. Looking up the rest from reference TRBV18 and TRBJ1-4 gives the full variable domain: NAGVMQNPRHLVRRRGQEARLRCSPMKGHSHVYWYRQLPEEGLKFMVYLQKENIIDESGMPKERFSAEFPKEGPSILRIQQVVRGDSAAYFCASSRQPYNSPLFFGSGTQLSVL.

Comment on this clone: The read terminates 3 residues before the CDR3 end, so the remaining end is supplied by the germline J gene. V gene TRBV10-3 combines with J gene TRBJ2-5; D perhaps matches TRBD1 (6 bases). Germline CDR1 ENHRY, CDR2 SYGVKD. Trimming left V 4 bases short and J 5 bases short, with 11 bases between. The CDR3 spans 13 residues. Partial CDR3 DNA: TGTGCCATCAGTGGGGGGCCTTGGGAGACC. It specifies CAISGGPWET. The whole CDR3 sequence reads CAISGGPWETQYF.

As concerns this clone: The read finishes 3 residues shy of the CDR3 end, and the germline J gene is used to complete it. The chain joins TRBV29-1 to TRBJ2-3; 8 nucleotides agree with TRBD2. This CDR3 is built from 11 residues. Per germline, CDR1 SQVTM and CDR2 ANQGSEA. The CDR3 DNA, read in part, is TGCAGCGCCCGGGAGGGGGAGACG. As protein: CSAREGET. The entire CDR3 reads CSAREGETQYF.

CDR3 DNA (partial): TGTGCCAGTACCCGGGACACCCGGGCTAACTATGGC. Translating it yields CASTRDTRANYG. The full CDR3 protein reads CASTRDTRANYGAFF. The V gene is TRBV19, the J gene TRBJ1-1; TRBD1 is a possible D gene (6 bases). The read finishes 3 residues shy of the CDR3 end, and the germline J gene is used to complete it. The CDR3 totals 15 residues. Germline CDR1 LNHDA, CDR2 SQIVND (reference sequence).

This CDR3 is CASWDREGNQPQHF. The covered CDR3 bases are TGTGCCAGCTGGGACAGGGAGGGCAATCAGCCC. The chain joins TRBV28 to TRBJ1-5; TRBD1 matches 9 bases. Read coverage stops 3 residues before the CDR3 terminus; the germline J gene supplies the remainder. V was pared by 8 bases and J by 2 bases, with 4 bases of the junction left unmatched. Germline CDR1 and CDR2: MDHEN and SYDVKM. The CDR3 loop spans 14 amino acids. Together with reference TRBV28 and TRBJ1-5, the CDR3 gives the full variable domain: DVKVTQSSRYLVKRTGEKVFLECVQDMDHENMFWYRQDPGLGLRLIYFSYDVKMKEKGDIPEGYSVSREKKERFSLILESASTNQTSMYLCASWDREGNQPQHFGDGTRLSIL.

On this clone: The read falls 3 residues short of the CDR3 end, and the missing part is taken from the germline J gene. The rearrangement joins TRBV28 to TRBJ2-1, with 9 bases that match TRBD2. Germline assignment: CDR1 MDHEN and CDR2 SYDVKM. The CDR3 consists of 18 residues. V shed 5 bases, J shed 0 bases, and the junction held 11 bases outside the gene matches. CDR3 DNA (partial): TGTGCCAGCAGTCTAGCGGGATTCGGGCATAGCTCCTACAATGAG. Residues: CASSLAGFGHSSYNE. The whole CDR3 protein reads CASSLAGFGHSSYNEQFF.